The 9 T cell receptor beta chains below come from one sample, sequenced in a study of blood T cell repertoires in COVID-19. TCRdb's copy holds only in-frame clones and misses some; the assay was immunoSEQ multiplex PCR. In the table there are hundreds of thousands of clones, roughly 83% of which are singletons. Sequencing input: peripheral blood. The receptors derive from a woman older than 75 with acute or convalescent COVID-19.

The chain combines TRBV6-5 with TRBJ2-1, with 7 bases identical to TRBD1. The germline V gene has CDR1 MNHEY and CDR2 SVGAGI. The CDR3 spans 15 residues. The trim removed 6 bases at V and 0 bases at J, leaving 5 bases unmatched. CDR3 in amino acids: CASRAGTASYNEQFF. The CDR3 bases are TGTGCCAGCAGAGCCGGGACAGCCTCCTACAATGAGCAGTTCTTC.

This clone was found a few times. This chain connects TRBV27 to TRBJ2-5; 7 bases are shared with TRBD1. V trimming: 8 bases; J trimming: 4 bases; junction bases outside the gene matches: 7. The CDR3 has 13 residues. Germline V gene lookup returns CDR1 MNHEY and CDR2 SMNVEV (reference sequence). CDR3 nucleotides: TGTGCCAGCGGGGAGACAGGGCCAGAGACCCAGTACTTC. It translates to CASGETGPETQYF.

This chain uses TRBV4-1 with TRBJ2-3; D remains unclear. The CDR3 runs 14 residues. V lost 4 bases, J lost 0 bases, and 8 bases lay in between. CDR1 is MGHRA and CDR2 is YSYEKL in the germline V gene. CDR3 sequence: CASSRDGSTDTQYF. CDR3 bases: TGCGCCAGCAGCCGTGACGGGAGCACAGATACGCAGTATTTT.

The CDR3 DNA reads as TGTGCCAGCAGCTTCACAAATCAAGAGACCCAGTACTTC. It is translated as CASSFTNQETQYF. The V call is TRBV5-6, the J call TRBJ2-5; D remains ambiguous. The CDR3 loop spans 13 amino acids. V lost 2 bases, J lost 2 bases, and 7 bases lay in between. The germline gives CDR1 SGHDT, CDR2 YYEEEE.

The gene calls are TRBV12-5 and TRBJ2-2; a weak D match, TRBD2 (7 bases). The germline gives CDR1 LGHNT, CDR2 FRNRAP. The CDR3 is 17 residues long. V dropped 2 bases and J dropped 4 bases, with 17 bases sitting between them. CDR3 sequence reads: CASGLSSGGAGTGELFF. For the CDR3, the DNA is TGTGCTAGTGGTTTGTCCTCGGGGGGCGCGGGCACCGGGGAGCTGTTTTTT.

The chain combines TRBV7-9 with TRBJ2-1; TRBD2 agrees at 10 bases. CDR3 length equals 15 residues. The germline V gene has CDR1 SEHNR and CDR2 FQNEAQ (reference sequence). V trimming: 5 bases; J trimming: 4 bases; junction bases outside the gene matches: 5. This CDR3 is CASSGTSGDYNEQFF. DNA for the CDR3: TGTGCCAGCAGCGGTACTAGCGGGGATTACAATGAGCAGTTCTTC.

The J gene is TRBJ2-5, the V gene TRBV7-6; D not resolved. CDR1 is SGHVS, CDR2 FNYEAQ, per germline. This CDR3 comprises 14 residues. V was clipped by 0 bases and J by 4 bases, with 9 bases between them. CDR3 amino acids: CASSLATARETQYF. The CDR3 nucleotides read TGTGCCAGCAGCTTAGCCACAGCTCGAGAGACCCAGTACTTC.

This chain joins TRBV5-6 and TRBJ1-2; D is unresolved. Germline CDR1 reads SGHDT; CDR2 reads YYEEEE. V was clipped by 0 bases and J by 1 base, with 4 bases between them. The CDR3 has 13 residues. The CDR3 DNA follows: TGTGCCAGCAGCTTGGGGAGTAACTATGGCTACACCTTC. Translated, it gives CASSLGSNYGYTF.

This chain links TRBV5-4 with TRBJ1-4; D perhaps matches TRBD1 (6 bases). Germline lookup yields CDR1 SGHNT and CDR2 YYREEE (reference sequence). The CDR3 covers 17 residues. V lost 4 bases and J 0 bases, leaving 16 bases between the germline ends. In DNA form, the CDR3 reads TGTGCCAGCAGCCATGGAGGGAGGGGGGCAACTAATGAAAAACTGTTTTTT. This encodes CASSHGGRGATNEKLFF.